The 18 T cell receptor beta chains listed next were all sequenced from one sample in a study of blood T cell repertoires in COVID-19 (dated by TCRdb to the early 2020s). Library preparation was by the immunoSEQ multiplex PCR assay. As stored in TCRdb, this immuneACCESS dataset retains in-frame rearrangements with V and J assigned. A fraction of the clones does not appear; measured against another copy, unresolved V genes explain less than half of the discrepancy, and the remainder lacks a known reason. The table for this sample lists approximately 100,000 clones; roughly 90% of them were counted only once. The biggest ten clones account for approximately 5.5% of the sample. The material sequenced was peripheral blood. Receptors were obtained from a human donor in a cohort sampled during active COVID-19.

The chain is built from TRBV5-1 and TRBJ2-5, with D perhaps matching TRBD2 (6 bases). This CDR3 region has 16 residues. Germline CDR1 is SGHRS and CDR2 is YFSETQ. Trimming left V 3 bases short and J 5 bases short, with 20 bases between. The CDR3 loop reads CASSWGLSGGGETQYF. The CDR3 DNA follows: TGCGCCAGCAGCTGGGGCCTTAGCGGTGGGGGGGAGACCCAGTACTTC.

CDR3 in DNA: TGCGCCAGCAGCTTGAGGCGAGGTTCCTACGAGCAGTACTTC. This translates into CASSLRRGSYEQYF. The V call is TRBV5-1, the J call TRBJ2-7, with D unresolved. The V end was cut by 1 base, the J end by 1 base, with 9 bases between. The germline V gene has CDR1 SGHRS and CDR2 YFSETQ. This CDR3 is built from 14 residues.

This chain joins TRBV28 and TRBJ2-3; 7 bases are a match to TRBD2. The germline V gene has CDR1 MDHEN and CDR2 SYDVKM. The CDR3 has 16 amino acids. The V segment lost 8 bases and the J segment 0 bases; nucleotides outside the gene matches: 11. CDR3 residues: CASGTSARGSTDTQYF. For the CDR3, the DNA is TGTGCCAGCGGAACTAGCGCCCGAGGGAGCACAGATACGCAGTATTTT.

CDR3 nucleotide sequence: TGTGCCAGCACCAAGGAAGTAGCCTATGGCTACACCTTC. Protein product: CASTKEVAYGYTF. The gene calls are TRBV2 and TRBJ1-2; D unresolved. Germline CDR1 is SNHLY and CDR2 is FYNNEI. The CDR3 spans 13 residues. Trimming left V 7 bases short and J 4 bases short, with 13 bases between.

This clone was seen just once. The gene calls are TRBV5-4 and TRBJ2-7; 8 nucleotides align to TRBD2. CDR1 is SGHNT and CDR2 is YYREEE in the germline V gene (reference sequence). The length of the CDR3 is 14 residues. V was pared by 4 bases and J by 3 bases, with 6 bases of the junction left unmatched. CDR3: CASSPGLEIYEQYF. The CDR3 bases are TGTGCCAGCAGCCCGGGACTAGAGATCTACGAGCAGTACTTC. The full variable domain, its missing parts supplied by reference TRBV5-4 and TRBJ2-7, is ETGVTQSPTHLIKTRGQQVTLRCSSQSGHNTVSWYQQALGQGPQFIFQYYREEENGRGNFPPRFSGLQFPNYSSELNVNALELDDSALYLCASSPGLEIYEQYFGPGTRLTVT.

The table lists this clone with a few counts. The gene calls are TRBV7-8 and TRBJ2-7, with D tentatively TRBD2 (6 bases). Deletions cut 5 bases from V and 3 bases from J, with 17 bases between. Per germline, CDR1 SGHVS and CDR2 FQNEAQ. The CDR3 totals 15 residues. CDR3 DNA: TGTGCCAGCAGCATTACGGACTATTCCCTCTACGAGCAGTACTTC. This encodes CASSITDYSLYEQYF.

CDR3 nucleotide sequence: TGTGCCCGGGAGGCCTGGGGCGATGGCTCCGGGGAGCTGTTTTTT. Translation: CAREAWGDGSGELFF. The V and J genes are TRBV30 and TRBJ2-2; 7 nucleotides line up with TRBD2. In germline, CDR1 is GTSNPN, CDR2 SVGIG (reference sequence). V trimming: 8 bases; J trimming: 6 bases; junction bases outside the gene matches: 15. CDR3 length equals 15 residues.

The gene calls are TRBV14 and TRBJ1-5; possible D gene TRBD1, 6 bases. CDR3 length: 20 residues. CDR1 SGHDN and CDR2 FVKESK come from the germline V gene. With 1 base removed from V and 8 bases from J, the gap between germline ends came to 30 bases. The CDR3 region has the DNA TGTGCCAGCAGCCAAGGCATAGGCCCCGATCCGCGGGGGGCTCGGGAGCCCCAGCATTTT. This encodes CASSQGIGPDPRGAREPQHF.

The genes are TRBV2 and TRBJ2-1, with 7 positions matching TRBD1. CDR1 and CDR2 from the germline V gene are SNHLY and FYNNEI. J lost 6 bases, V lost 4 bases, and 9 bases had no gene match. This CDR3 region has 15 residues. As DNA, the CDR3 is TGTGCCAGCAGTGGACAGGGAATCCCCCTCAATGAGCAGTTCTTC. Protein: CASSGQGIPLNEQFF.

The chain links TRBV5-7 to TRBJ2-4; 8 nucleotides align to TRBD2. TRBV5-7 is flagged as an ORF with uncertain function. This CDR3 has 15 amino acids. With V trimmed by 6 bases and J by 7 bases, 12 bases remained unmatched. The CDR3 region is CASTPPRGGNNIQYF. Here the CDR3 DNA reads TGTGCCAGCACCCCCCCACGGGGGGGGAATAACATTCAGTACTTC.

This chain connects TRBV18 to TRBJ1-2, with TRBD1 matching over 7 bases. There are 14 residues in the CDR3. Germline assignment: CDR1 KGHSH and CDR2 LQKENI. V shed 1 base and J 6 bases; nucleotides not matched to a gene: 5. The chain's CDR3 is CASSPLEGANGYTF. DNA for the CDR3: TGTGCCAGCTCACCACTGGAGGGGGCGAATGGCTACACCTTC.

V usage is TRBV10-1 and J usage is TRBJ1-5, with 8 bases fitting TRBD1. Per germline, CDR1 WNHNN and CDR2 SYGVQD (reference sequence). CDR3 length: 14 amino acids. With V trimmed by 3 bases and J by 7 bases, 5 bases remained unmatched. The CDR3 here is CASSENRGIQPQHF. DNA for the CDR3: TGCGCCAGCAGTGAAAACAGGGGGATACAGCCCCAGCATTTT.

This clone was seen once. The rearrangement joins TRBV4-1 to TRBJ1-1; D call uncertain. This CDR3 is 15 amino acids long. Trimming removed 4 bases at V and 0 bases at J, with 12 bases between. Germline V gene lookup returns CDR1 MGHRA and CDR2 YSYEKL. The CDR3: CASSPSSGLNTEAFF. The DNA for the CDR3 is TGCGCCAGCAGCCCTAGCTCAGGACTGAACACTGAAGCTTTCTTT.

The CDR3 here is CASSKPGGDAASGNTIYF. The CDR3 region has the DNA TGCGCCAGCAGCAAACCTGGAGGGGACGCCGCCTCTGGAAACACCATATATTTT. The gene calls are TRBV4-1 and TRBJ1-3; D perhaps matches TRBD1 (5 bases). The CDR3 has 18 amino acids. CDR1 MGHRA and CDR2 YSYEKL come from the germline V gene. V shed 5 bases and J shed 0 bases, with 20 bases lying between them.

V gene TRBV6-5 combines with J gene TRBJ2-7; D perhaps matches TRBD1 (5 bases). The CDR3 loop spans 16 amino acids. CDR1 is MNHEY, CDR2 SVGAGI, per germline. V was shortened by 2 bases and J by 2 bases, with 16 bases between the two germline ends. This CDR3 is CASSYAWGTYAYEQYF. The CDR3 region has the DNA TGTGCCAGCAGTTACGCATGGGGCACGTACGCCTACGAGCAGTACTTC.

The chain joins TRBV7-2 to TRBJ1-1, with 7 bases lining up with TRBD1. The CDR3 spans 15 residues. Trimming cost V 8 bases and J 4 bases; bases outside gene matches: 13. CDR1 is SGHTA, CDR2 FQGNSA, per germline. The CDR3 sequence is CASSSPGGAGTEAFF. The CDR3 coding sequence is TGTGCCAGCTCCTCCCCAGGGGGTGCGGGCACTGAAGCTTTCTTT.

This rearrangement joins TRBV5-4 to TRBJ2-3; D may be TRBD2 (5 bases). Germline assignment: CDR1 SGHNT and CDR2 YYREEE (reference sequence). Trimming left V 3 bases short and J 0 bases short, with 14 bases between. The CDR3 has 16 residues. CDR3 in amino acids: CASSYGGGPSTDTQYF. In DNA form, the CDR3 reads TGTGCCAGCAGCTACGGTGGCGGGCCAAGCACAGATACGCAGTATTTT. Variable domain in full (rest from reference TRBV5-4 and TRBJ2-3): ETGVTQSPTHLIKTRGQQVTLRCSSQSGHNTVSWYQQALGQGPQFIFQYYREEENGRGNFPPRFSGLQFPNYSSELNVNALELDDSALYLCASSYGGGPSTDTQYFGPGTRLTVL.

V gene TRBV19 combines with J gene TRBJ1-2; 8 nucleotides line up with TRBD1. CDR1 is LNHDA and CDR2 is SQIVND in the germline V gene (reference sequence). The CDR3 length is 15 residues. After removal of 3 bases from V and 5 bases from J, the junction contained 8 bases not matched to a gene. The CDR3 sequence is CASSMSGTGFYGYTF. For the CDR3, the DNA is TGTGCCAGTAGTATGTCCGGGACAGGATTTTATGGCTACACCTTC.